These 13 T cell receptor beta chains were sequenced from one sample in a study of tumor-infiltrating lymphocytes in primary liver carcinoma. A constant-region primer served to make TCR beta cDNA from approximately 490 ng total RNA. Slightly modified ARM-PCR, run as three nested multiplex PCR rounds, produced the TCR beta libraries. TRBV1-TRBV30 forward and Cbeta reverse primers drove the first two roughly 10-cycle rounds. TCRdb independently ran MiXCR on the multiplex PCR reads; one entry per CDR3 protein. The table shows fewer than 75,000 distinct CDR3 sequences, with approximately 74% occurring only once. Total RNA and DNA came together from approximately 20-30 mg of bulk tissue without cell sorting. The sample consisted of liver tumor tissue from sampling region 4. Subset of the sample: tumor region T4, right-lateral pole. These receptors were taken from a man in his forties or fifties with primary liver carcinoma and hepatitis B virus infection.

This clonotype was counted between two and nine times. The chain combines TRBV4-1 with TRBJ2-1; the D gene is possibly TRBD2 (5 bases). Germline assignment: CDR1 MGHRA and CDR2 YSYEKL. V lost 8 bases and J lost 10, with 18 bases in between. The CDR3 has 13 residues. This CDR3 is CASGQAPPGEQFF. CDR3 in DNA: TGCGCCAGCGGTCAAGCCCCCCCGGGGGAGCAGTTCTTC.

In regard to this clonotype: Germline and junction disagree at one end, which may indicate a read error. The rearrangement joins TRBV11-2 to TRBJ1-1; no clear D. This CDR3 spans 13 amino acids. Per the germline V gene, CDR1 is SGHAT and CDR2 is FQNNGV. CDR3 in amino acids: CTGSLVDNIEAFF. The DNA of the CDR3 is TGTACCGGCAGCTTAGTAGATAACATTGAAGCTTTCTTT.

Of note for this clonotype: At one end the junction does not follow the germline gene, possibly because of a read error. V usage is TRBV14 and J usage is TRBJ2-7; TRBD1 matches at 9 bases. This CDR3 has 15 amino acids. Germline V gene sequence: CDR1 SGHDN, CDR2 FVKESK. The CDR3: CASSRPGQGSYGQYF. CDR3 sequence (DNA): TGTGCCAGCAGCCGACCGGGACAGGGCTCCTACGGGCAGTACTTC.

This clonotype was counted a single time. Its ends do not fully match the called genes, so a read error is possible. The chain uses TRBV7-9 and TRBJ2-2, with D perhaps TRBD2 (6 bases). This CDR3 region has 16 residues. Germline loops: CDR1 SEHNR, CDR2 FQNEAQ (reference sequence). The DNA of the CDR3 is TGTCCCAGCAGAACCGCCGGGACTGGCGGCACCGGGGAGCTGTTTTTT. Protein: CPSRTAGTGGTGELFF.

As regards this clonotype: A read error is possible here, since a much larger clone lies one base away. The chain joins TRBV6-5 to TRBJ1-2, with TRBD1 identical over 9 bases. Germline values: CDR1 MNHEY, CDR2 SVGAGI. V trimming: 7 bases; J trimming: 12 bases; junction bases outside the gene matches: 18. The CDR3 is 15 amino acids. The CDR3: CASIVSGTGSDGHTF. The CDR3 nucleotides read TGTGCCAGCATAGTTTCCGGGACAGGGTCTGACGGCCACACCTTC.

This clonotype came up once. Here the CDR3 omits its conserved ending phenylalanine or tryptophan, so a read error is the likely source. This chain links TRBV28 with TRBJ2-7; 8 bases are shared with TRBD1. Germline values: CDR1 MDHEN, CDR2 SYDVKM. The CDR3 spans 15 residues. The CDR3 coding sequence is TGTGTCAGCAGTTTCGGACAGGGACCGGCCCACGAGCAGTACCTC. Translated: CVSSFGQGPAHEQYL.

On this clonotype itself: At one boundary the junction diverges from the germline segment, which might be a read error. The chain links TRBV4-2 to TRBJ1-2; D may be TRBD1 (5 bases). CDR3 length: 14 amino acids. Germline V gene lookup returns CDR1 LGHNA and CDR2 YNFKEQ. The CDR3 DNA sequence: TGTACCAGCAACCAAGAAGTAAGGTCTCGGGACTACATCTTC. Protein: CTSNQEVRSRDYIF.

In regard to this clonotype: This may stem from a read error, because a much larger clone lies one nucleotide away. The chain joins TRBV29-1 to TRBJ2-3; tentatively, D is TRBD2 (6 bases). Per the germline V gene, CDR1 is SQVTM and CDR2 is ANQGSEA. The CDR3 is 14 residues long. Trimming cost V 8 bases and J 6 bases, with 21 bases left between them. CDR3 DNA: TGCAGCTTCGTAGAGGGAGGTAGTGGTGATACGCAGTATTTT. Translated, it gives CSFVEGGSGDTQYF.

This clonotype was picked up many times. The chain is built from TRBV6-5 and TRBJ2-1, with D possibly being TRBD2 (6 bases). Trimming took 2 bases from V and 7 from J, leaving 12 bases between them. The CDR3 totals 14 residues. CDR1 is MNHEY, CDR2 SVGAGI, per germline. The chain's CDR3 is CASSYQTSFNEQFF. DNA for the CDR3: TGTGCCAGCAGTTACCAGACTAGTTTTAATGAGCAGTTCTTC.

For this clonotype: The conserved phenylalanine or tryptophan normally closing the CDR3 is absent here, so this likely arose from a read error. In nucleotides, the CDR3 is TGTGCCAGGAGCCAAAAACAGGGGATGAACACTGAAGCTTTCTCT. Residues: CARSQKQGMNTEAFS. V and J are TRBV4-2 and TRBJ1-1, with TRBD1 matching 7 bases. The CDR3 is 15 residues long. Germline lookup yields CDR1 LGHNA and CDR2 YNFKEQ.

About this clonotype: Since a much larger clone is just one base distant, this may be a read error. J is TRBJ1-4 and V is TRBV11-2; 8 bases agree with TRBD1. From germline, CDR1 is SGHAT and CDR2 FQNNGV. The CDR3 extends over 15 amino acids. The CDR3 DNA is TGTGCCAGCAACTTAGACCCGACAGGGGTTGAAAAACTGTCTTTT. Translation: CASNLDPTGVEKLSF.

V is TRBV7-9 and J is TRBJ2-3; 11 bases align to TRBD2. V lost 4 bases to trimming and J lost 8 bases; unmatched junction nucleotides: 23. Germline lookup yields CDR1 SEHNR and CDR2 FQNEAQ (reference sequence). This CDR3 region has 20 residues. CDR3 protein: CASSWPPGLAGGPASGTQYF. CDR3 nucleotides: TGTGCCAGCAGCTGGCCCCCGGGATTAGCGGGAGGGCCGGCTTCAGGTACGCAGTATTTT.

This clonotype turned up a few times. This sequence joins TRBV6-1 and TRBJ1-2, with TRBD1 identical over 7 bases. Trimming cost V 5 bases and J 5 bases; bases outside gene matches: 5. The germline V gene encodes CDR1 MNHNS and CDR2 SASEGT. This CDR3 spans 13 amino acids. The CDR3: CASSTGQSYGYTF. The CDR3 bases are TGTGCCAGCAGTACGGGACAGTCATATGGCTACACCTTC.